This paragraph reports one TCR beta chain. The antigen is undetermined. This sample stems from a study of shared clonotypes between healthy human individuals. Study overall: For every donor, three CD4 naive, three CD4 memory, two CD8 naive and one CD8 memory plates were used. Study-wide results and limits: Sorted-subset sequencing, rarefaction showed, was incomplete despite large depth.

Naive CD8 cells lacked CD45RO, underwent positive selection for CCR7 and left out terminally differentiated effector memory CD45RA+ cells. Adult donors, all healthy and HIV-negative, had no recent acute infections or vaccinations. Germline values: CDR1 SGHNT, CDR2 YYREEE (reference sequence). V was trimmed by 0 bases and J by 0 bases, leaving 22 bases between them. CDR3 size: 20 residues. Per the original data handling: Junction-only sequences without quality scores came from ImmunoSEQ, so filtering differed. Produced via immunoSEQ multiplex PCR; TCRdb's table is partial and in-frame only. Clone size and the V and J calls come from that table; the DNA yielded D and trimming. The sample yields roughly 2,000,000 clones, less than 95% seen once.

The sample consisted of naive CD8+ T cells sorted from blood. The V and J genes are TRBV5-4 and TRBJ1-3; weak D call: TRBD1 (5 bases). The sequence was collected from a man younger than 35 in good health. CDR3 sequence reads: CASSLDLAGTLNISGNTIYF. In DNA, the CDR3 is TGTGCCAGCAGCTTGGATCTAGCAGGGACTCTCAACATCTCTGGAAACACCATATATTTT.